This T cell receptor beta chain stems from a study of identical twins. Study-level points and caveats: For out-of-frame alpha sequences shared by twins, low generation probability was in excess. Conclusions were based on cross-sectional statistical analysis, without following the same donors. Twins shared beta out-of-frame sequences in excess, but this excess was weaker.

This clonotype was seen a handful of times. Its antigen is unknown. Healthy Caucasians provided all donations. One entry per CDR3 protein, called by TCRdb with MiXCR from the 5' RACE reads. The sample consists of 420,000 or so distinct CDR3 sequences, less than 20% of them appearing once. The clonotype comes from a man in his forties or fifties in good health. Source material: naive T cells sorted from blood.

The CDR3 nucleotides are TGTGCCAGCAGCGCGGGACTAGAGGGCTATTACGAGCAGTACTTC. Protein: CASSAGLEGYYEQYF. This chain uses TRBV7-8 with TRBJ2-7, with TRBD2 matching over 8 bases. This CDR3 region has 15 residues. CDR1 and CDR2 from the germline V gene are SGHVS and FQNEAQ. V trimming: 5 bases; J trimming: 4 bases; junction bases outside the gene matches: 10.